This T cell receptor beta chain was retrieved from a study of Graves' ophthalmopathy and Graves' hyperthyroidism. Findings and caveats of the study: A model built from 13 signatures distinguished ophthalmopathy from stable hyperthyroidism with roughly 90% sensitivity and approximately 80% specificity.

Clinical symptoms, serum thyroxine, TRAb, thyroid ultrasound and orbital computed tomography were relied on for diagnosis. Germline V CDR1 and CDR2: MGHRA, YSYEKL. Trimming stripped 4 bases from V and 6 bases from J, with 18 bases between. The CDR3 has 15 amino acids. This clonotype was seen repeatedly, ten times or more. Its antigen is currently unknown. Investigators amplified TCR beta CDR3 regions from RNA transcripts. First-round RT-PCR with HTBI primers preceded a second-round multiplex PCR. One entry per CDR3 protein results from TCRdb running MiXCR on the multiplex PCR reads. The data contain more than 300,000 distinct CDR3 sequences, roughly 14% of them singletons.

The chain employs TRBV4-1 and TRBJ1-2; D is unclear. Sequencing was done on a sample of peripheral blood. The source is a woman aged 18-29 years with stable Graves' hyperthyroidism. The CDR3 protein is CASSLHILNPHGYTF. CDR3 nucleotide sequence: TGCGCCAGCAGCCTCCACATACTTAACCCGCATGGCTACACCTTC.